The 4 T cell receptor beta chains below come from one sample, sequenced in a study of low-dose radiotherapy and immunotherapy resistance in tumors. TRAV- and TRBV-specific primers were used for first-strand cDNA, which covered alpha and beta chains. For amplifying TCRs, the PCR ran for approximately 18 cycles with Phusion, which was used together with a constant-region primer and the adapter on the V primers. TCRdb re-analysed the reads in MiXCR, keeping a single row per CDR3 protein. The sample shows roughly 40,000 distinct CDR3 sequences, less than 30% of them seen only once. The time point denotes: after trial treatment. Treatment of the sample: LDRT plus nivolumab, ipilimumab, low-dose cyclophosphamide and aspirin (RACIN trial). The source material was PBMCs, sampled after low-dose radiotherapy plus immunotherapy. The receptors stem from a male donor with prostate cancer.

The chain couples TRBV6-1 to TRBJ1-1, with D possibly matching TRBD1 (6 bases). The germline V gene has CDR1 MNHNS and CDR2 SASEGT. Trimming pared 6 bases from V and 4 bases from J, leaving 15 bases between. The CDR3 extends over 14 amino acids. The CDR3 nucleotides read TGTGCCAGCAGACTGGACAGCTTTGGCACTGAAGCTTTCTTT. Protein product: CASRLDSFGTEAFF.

This clonotype was detected ten times or more. The CDR3 protein is CASSPGTGHEQYF. The CDR3 DNA reads TGCGCCAGCAGCCCCGGGACTGGCCACGAGCAGTACTTC. This chain joins TRBV5-1 and TRBJ2-7; tentatively, D is TRBD2 (6 bases). The germline V gene encodes CDR1 SGHRS and CDR2 YFSETQ. The V end lost 4 bases, the J end lost 5 bases, and 13 bases lay between the germline ends. This CDR3 is 13 amino acids long.

The chain has TRBV12-3 or TRBV12-4 and TRBJ2-2, with TRBD2 matching over 9 bases. The V gene end was trimmed by 5 bases and the J gene end by 3 bases; junction bases not matched to a gene: 4. The CDR3 has 15 amino acids. The CDR3 sequence is CASSQSGGYTGELFF. The CDR3 nucleotides are TGTGCCAGCAGTCAAAGCGGGGGGTACACCGGGGAGCTGTTTTTT.

This clonotype was observed many times. The chain has TRBV7-8 and TRBJ2-7; D is ambiguous. The CDR3 loop spans 13 amino acids. Trimming removed 5 bases from V and 6 bases from J, with 14 bases in between. From germline, CDR1 is SGHVS and CDR2 FQNEAQ. The CDR3 here is CASSGFREGEQYF. CDR3 coding DNA: TGTGCCAGCAGCGGTTTCCGAGAAGGCGAGCAGTACTTC.